This paragraph reports one TCR beta chain. These data originate in a study of T cell changes during pregnancy in multiple sclerosis. Using immunoSEQ multiplex PCR, the repertoire was profiled, and TCRdb retains in-frame clones only, with some absent. The sample yields about 77,000 clones, approximately 91% seen once. Trimming removed 0 bases from V and 7 bases from J, with 4 bases in between. The CDR3 has 12 amino acids. Germline values: CDR1 SGDLS, CDR2 YYNGEE. The receptor's source is a female donor with multiple sclerosis, enrolled in a pregnancy study. The material sequenced was peripheral blood, taken before pregnancy. The V gene is TRBV9, the J gene TRBJ2-2, with D uncertain. CDR3 residues: CASSVEYGELFF. CDR3 nucleotides: TGTGCCAGCAGCGTAGAATACGGGGAGCTGTTTTTT. Variable domain in full (rest from reference TRBV9 and TRBJ2-2): DSGVTQTPKHLITATGQRVTLRCSPRSGDLSVYWYQQSLDQGLQFLIQYYNGEERAKGNILERFSAQQFPDLHSELNLSSLELGDSALYFCASSVEYGELFFGEGSRLTVL.